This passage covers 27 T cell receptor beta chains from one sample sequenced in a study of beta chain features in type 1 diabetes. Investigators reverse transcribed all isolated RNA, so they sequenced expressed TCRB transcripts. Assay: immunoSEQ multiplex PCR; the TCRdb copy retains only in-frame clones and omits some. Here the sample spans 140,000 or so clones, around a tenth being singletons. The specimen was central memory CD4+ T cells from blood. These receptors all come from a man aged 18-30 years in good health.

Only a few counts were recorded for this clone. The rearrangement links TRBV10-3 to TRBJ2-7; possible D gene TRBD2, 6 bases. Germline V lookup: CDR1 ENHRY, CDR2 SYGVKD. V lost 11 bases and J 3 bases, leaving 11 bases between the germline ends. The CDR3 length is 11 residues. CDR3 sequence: CAGGHNYEQYF. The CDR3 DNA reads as TGTGCCGGAGGGCATAACTACGAGCAGTACTTC.

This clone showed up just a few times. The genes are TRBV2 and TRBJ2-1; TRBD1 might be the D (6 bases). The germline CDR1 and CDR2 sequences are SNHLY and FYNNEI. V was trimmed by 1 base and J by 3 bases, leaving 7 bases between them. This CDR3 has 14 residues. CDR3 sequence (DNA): TGTGCCAGCAGTGAAGGGGACAACTACAATGAGCAGTTCTTC. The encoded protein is CASSEGDNYNEQFF.

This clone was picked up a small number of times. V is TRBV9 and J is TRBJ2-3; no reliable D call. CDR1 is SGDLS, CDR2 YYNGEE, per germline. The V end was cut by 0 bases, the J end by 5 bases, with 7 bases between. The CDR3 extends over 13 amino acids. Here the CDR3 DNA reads TGTGCCAGCAGCGTAGAGGAGAGAGATACGCAGTATTTT. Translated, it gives CASSVEERDTQYF. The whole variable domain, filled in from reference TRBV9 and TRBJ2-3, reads DSGVTQTPKHLITATGQRVTLRCSPRSGDLSVYWYQQSLDQGLQFLIQYYNGEERAKGNILERFSAQQFPDLHSELNLSSLELGDSALYFCASSVEERDTQYFGPGTRLTVL.

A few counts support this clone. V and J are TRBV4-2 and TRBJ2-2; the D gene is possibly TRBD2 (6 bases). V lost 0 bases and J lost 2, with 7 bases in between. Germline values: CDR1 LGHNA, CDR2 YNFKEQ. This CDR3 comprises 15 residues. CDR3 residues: CASSQELANTGELFF. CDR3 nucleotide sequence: TGTGCCAGCAGCCAAGAACTAGCCAACACCGGGGAGCTGTTTTTT.

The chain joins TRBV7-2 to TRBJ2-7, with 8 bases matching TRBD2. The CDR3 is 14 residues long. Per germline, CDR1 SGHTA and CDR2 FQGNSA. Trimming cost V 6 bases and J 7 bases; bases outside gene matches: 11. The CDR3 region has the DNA TGTGCCAGCAGTCCCGATAGCGGGGCAAGTGAGCAGTACTTC. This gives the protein CASSPDSGASEQYF.

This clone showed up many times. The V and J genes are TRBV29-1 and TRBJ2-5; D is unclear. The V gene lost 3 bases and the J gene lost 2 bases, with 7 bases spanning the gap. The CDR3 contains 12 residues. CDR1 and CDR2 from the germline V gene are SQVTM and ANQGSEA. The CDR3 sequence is CSVDRVQETQYF. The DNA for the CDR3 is TGCAGCGTTGACCGAGTTCAAGAGACCCAGTACTTC.

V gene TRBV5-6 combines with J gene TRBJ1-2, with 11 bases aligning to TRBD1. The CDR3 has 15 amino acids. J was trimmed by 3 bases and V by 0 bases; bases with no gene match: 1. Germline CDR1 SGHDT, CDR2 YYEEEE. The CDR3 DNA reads TGTGCCAGCAGCTTGGGGACAGGGGGCCACTATGGCTACACCTTC. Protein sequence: CASSLGTGGHYGYTF.

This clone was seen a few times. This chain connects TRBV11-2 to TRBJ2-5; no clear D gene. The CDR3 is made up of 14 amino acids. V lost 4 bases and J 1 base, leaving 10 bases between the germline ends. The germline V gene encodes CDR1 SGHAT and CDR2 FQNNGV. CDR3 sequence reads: CASSYNSLQETQYF. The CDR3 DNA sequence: TGTGCCAGCAGCTACAACAGCCTCCAAGAGACCCAGTACTTC.

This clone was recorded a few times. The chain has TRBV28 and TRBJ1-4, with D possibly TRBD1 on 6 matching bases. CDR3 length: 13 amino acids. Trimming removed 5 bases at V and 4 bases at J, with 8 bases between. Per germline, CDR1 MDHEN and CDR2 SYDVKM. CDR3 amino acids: CASSPDSNEKLFF. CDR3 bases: TGTGCCAGCAGTCCGGACAGTAATGAAAAACTGTTTTTT.

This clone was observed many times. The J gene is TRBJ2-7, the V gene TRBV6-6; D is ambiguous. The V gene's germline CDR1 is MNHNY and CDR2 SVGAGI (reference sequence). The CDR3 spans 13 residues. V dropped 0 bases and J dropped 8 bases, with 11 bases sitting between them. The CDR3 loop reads CASSYSLRDKQYF. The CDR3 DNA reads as TGTGCCAGCAGTTACTCGCTACGTGACAAGCAGTACTTC.

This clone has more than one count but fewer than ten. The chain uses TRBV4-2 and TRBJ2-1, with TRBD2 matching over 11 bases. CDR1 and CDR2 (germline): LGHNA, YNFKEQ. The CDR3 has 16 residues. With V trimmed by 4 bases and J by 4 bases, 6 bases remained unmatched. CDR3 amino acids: CASSLTTSGGYNEQFF. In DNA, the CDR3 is TGTGCCAGCAGCCTCACTACTAGCGGGGGTTACAATGAGCAGTTCTTC.

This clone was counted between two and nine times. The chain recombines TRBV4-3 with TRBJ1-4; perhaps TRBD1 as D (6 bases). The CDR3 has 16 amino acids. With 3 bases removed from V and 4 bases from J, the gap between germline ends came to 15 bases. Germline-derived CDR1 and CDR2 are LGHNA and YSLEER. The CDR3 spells CASSQGADSLNEKLFF. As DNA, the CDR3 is TGCGCCAGCAGCCAGGGGGCGGACAGCCTTAATGAAAAACTGTTTTTT.

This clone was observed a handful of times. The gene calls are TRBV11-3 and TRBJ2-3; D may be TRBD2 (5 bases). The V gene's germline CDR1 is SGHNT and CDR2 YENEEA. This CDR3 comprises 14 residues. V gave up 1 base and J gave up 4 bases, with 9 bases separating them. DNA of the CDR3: TGTGCCAGCAGCTTAGCGGGATATCCAGATACGCAGTATTTT. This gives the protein CASSLAGYPDTQYF.

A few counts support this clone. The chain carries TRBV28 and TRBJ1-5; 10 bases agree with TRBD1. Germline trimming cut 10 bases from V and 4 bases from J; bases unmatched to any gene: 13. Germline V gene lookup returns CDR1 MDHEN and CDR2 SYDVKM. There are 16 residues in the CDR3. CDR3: CATSGPGQGYNQPQHF. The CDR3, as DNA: TGTGCCACCTCGGGGCCGGGACAGGGGTATAATCAGCCCCAGCATTTT.

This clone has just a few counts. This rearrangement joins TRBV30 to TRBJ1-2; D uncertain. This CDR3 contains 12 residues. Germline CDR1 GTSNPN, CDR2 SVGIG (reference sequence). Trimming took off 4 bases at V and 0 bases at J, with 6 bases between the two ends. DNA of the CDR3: TGTGCCTGGACAGAAGCTAACTATGGCTACACCTTC. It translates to CAWTEANYGYTF.

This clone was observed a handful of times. The CDR3 nucleotides read TGTGCCAGCAGCTCTATCAGGGATCTGTACTTC. This codes for CASSSIRDLYF. The rearrangement links TRBV7-6 to TRBJ2-7; tentatively, D is TRBD1 (5 bases). Germline V lookup: CDR1 SGHVS, CDR2 FNYEAQ. Trimming removed 4 bases from V and 12 bases from J, with 13 bases in between. The CDR3 is 11 amino acids.

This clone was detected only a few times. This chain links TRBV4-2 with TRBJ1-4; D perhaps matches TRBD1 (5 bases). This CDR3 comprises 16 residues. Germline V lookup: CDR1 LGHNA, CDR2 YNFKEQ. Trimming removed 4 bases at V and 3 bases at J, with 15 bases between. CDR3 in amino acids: CASSLKDSSPNEKLFF. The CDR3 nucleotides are TGTGCCAGCAGCCTTAAAGACAGTTCCCCTAATGAAAAACTGTTTTTT.

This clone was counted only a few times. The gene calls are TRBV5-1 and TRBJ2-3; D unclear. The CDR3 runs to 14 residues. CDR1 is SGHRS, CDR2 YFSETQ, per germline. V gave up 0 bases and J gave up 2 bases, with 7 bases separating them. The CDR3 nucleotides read TGCGCCAGCAGCTTGGGCGGCATCACAGATACGCAGTATTTT. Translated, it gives CASSLGGITDTQYF. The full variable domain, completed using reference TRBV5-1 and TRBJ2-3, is KAGVTQTPRYLIKTRGQQVTLSCSPISGHRSVSWYQQTPGQGLQFLFEYFSETQRNKGNFPGRFSGRQFSNSRSEMNVSTLELGDSALYLCASSLGGITDTQYFGPGTRLTVL.

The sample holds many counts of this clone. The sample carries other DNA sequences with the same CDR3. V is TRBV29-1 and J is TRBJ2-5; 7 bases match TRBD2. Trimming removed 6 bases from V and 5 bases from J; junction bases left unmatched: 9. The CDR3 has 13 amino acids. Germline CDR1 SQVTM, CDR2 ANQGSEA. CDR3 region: CSVHSGGSETQYF. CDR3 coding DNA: TGCAGCGTGCATTCGGGGGGATCGGAGACCCAGTACTTC. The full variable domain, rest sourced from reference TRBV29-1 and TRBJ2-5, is SAVISQKPSRDICQRGTSLTIQCQVDSQVTMMFWYRQQPGQSLTLIATANQGSEATYESGFVIDKFPISRPNLTFSTLTVSNMSPEDSSIYLCSVHSGGSETQYFGPGTRLLVL.

The CDR3 nucleotides read TGTGCCAGCAGCCCGACCCTAGCGGGGGGAGCGCATACGCAGTATTTT. Translating it yields CASSPTLAGGAHTQYF. This sequence joins TRBV7-2 and TRBJ2-3; 11 positions agree with TRBD2. The germline gives CDR1 SGHTA, CDR2 FQGNSA. CDR3 length equals 16 residues. The ends lost 5 bases at V and 7 bases at J; junction bases unmatched: 11.

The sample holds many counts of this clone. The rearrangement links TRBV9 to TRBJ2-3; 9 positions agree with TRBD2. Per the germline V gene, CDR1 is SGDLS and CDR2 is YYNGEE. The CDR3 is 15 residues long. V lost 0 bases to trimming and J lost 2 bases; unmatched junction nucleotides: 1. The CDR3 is CASSVASGATDTQYF. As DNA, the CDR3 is TGTGCCAGCAGCGTAGCTAGCGGGGCCACAGATACGCAGTATTTT.

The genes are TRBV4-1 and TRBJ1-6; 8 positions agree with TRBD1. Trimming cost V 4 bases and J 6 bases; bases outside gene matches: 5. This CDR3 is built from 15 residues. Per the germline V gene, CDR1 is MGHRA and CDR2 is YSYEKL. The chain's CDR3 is CASSPQGQGNSPLHF. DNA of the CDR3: TGCGCCAGCAGCCCTCAAGGACAGGGTAATTCACCCCTCCACTTT.

For the CDR3, the DNA is TGTGCCAGCAGGACCCAGGACAGGGGAAAGCAGTTCTTC. This codes for CASRTQDRGKQFF. The rearrangement uses TRBV2 and TRBJ2-1, with TRBD1 identical over 9 bases. Per germline, CDR1 SNHLY and CDR2 FYNNEI. With V trimmed by 6 bases and J by 11 bases, 8 bases remained unmatched. CDR3 size: 13 residues. The variable domain in full, with the rest retrieved from reference TRBV2 and TRBJ2-1, is EPEVTQTPSHQVTQMGQEVILRCVPISNHLYFYWYRQILGQKVEFLVSFYNNEISEKSEIFDDQFSVERPDGSNFTLKIRSTKLEDSAMYFCASRTQDRGKQFFGPGTRLTVL.

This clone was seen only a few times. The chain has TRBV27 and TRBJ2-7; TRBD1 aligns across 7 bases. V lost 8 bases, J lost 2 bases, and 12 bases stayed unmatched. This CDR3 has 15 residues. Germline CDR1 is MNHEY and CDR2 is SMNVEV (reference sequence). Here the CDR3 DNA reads TGTGCCAGCTCTACTTGGCAGGGGGTGACCTACGAGCAGTACTTC. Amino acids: CASSTWQGVTYEQYF.

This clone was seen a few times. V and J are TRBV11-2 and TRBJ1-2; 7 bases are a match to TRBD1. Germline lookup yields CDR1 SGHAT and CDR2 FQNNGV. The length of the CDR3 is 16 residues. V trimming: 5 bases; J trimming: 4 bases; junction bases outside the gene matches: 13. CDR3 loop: CASSLSGTASVYGYTF. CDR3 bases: TGTGCCAGCAGCCTATCCGGGACAGCCTCCGTCTATGGCTACACCTTC.

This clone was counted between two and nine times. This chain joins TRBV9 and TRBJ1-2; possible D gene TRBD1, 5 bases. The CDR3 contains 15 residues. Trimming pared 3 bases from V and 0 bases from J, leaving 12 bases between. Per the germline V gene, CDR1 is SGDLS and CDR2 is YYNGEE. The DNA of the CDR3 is TGTGCCAGCAGCGAGGGGACGGGAGCTAACTATGGCTACACCTTC. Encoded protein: CASSEGTGANYGYTF.

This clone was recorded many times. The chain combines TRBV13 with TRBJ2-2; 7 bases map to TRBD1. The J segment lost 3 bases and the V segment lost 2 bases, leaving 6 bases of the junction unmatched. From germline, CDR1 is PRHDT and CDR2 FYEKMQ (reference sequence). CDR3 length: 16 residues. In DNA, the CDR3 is TGTGCCAGCAGCTTAAAGGCAGGGGGACACACCGGGGAGCTGTTTTTT. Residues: CASSLKAGGHTGELFF. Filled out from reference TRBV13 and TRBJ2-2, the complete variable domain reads AAGVIQSPRHLIKEKRETATLKCYPIPRHDTVYWYQQGPGQDPQFLISFYEKMQSDKGSIPDRFSAQQFSDYHSELNMSSLELGDSALYFCASSLKAGGHTGELFFGEGSRLTVL.